These 32 T cell receptor beta chains originate from one sample sequenced in a study of cytomegalovirus exposure and HLA in healthy donors. Vbeta (60) and Jbeta (13) primers were used in the PCR. Only in-frame clones appear in the TCRdb table, and some are missing; sequencing was by immunoSEQ multiplex PCR. Of about 89,000 clones in the sample, around 85% were seen once. The sample comprised PBMCs. These receptor sequences come from a man aged 40-50 years in good health and CMV-seropositive.

The chain couples TRBV19 to TRBJ2-5, with 10 bases lining up with TRBD2. CDR3 size: 16 residues. Trimming took 4 bases from V and 4 from J; bases not matched to a gene: 9. Germline lookup yields CDR1 LNHDA and CDR2 SQIVND (reference sequence). CDR3 amino acids: CASSTSSGRGGETQYF. CDR3 bases: TGTGCCAGTAGTACCTCTAGCGGGAGAGGTGGAGAGACCCAGTACTTC.

This sequence joins TRBV19 and TRBJ1-5, with 9 nucleotides matching TRBD1. The J segment lost 2 bases and the V segment lost 4 bases, leaving 6 bases of the junction unmatched. This CDR3 has 16 residues. From germline, CDR1 is LNHDA and CDR2 SQIVND (reference sequence). DNA for the CDR3: TGTGCCAGTAGTACACCGGGACAGGGTGGCAATCAGCCCCAGCATTTT. Translation gives CASSTPGQGGNQPQHF.

In regard to this clone: The junction and the germline gene differ at one end; a read error may be behind it. As DNA, the CDR3 is TGTGCTAGCAGCCACGGGACAGGTTACGAGCAGTACTTC. It encodes CASSHGTGYEQYF. The V gene is TRBV7-7, the J gene TRBJ2-5; 8 bases agree with TRBD1. TRBJ2-7 matches the DNA end more closely, so the J call is doubtful. CDR3 length: 13 amino acids. The germline V gene encodes CDR1 SSHAT and CDR2 FNYEAQ (reference sequence).

The gene calls are TRBV2 and TRBJ2-7; 12 bases match TRBD2. Germline assignment: CDR1 SNHLY and CDR2 FYNNEI. V dropped 4 bases and J dropped 5; count of bases not matched to a gene: 6. The CDR3 is made up of 15 amino acids. In DNA, the CDR3 is TGTGCCAGCAGTGGACTAGCGGGAGTATACCACGAGCAGTACTTC. Protein: CASSGLAGVYHEQYF.

The genes are TRBV11-3 and TRBJ2-5, with 8 positions matching TRBD1. Losses at the gene ends were 5 bases for V and 4 bases for J; bases not matched to a gene: 9. CDR1 is SGHNT and CDR2 is YENEEA in the germline V gene. This CDR3 comprises 15 residues. CDR3 coding DNA: TGTGCCAGCAGCCTTACCGGGACAGGAGCAGAGACCCAGTACTTC. This gives the protein CASSLTGTGAETQYF.

The chain employs TRBV5-3 and TRBJ2-1; D remains unclear. TRBV5-3 is an ORF, and what it does is uncertain. The CDR3 covers 15 residues. The V and J ends lost 1 base and 5 bases respectively, with 13 bases between them. CDR3 coding DNA: TGTGCCAGAAGCTTGCCTAACGTCCCCGACAATGAGCAGTTCTTC. Its translation: CARSLPNVPDNEQFF.

The chain joins TRBV9 to TRBJ2-7; a possible D gene is TRBD1 (5 bases). V dropped 5 bases and J dropped 1 base, with 10 bases sitting between them. CDR3 length: 13 residues. Germline V gene sequence: CDR1 SGDLS, CDR2 YYNGEE. The chain's CDR3 is CASRPGPSYEQYF. For the CDR3, the DNA is TGTGCCAGCAGACCAGGGCCGTCCTACGAGCAGTACTTC.

The rearrangement uses TRBV19 and TRBJ2-7; 9 bases agree with TRBD1. This CDR3 is 14 amino acids long. The ends lost 6 bases at V and 1 base at J; junction bases unmatched: 4. Germline-derived CDR1 and CDR2 are LNHDA and SQIVND (reference sequence). The CDR3, as DNA: TGTGCCAGTAGGGGACAGGGAGGGTCCTACGAGCAGTACTTC. This translates into CASRGQGGSYEQYF.

This clone has just a few counts. CDR3 in DNA: TGTGCCAGCAGCTTACAGGGGAAAATCACAGATACGCAGTATTTT. Residues: CASSLQGKITDTQYF. The chain uses TRBV4-2 and TRBJ2-3; TRBD1 agrees at 7 bases. The germline gives CDR1 LGHNA, CDR2 YNFKEQ. The CDR3 totals 15 residues. The V and J ends lost 5 bases and 2 bases, in that order; junction bases with no gene match: 7.

The chain recombines TRBV19 with TRBJ2-6, with TRBD1 identical over 7 bases. The length of the CDR3 is 17 residues. The germline gives CDR1 LNHDA, CDR2 SQIVND (reference sequence). V lost 6 bases and J lost 0; bases outside the gene matches: 8. The CDR3 protein is CASRQPGQSSGANVLTF. CDR3 bases: TGTGCCAGTAGACAACCGGGACAGAGCTCTGGGGCCAACGTCCTGACTTTC.

The CDR3 region has the DNA TGTGCCAGTCGCCCCGGGGTCTCCTACGAGCAGTACTTC. Translated, it gives CASRPGVSYEQYF. This chain links TRBV6-1 with TRBJ2-7; possible D gene TRBD2, 5 bases. This CDR3 comprises 13 residues. Germline lookup yields CDR1 MNHNS and CDR2 SASEGT. The V end was cut by 9 bases, the J end by 0 bases, with 12 bases between.

The chain combines TRBV5-1 with TRBJ2-6, with TRBD1 as a possible D gene (5 bases). CDR1 is SGHRS, CDR2 YFSETQ, per germline. The CDR3 sequence is 19 residues long. Between the trimmed V and J ends, which lost 4 bases and 0 bases, there was a span of 20 bases. The CDR3 bases are TGCGCCAGCAGCGCGGTAGTAGGACAACATCCCTCTGGGGCCAACGTCCTGACTTTC. It yields the protein CASSAVVGQHPSGANVLTF.

This chain links TRBV11-2 with TRBJ2-7, with a weak D call TRBD1 (5 bases). The length of the CDR3 is 15 residues. CDR1 is SGHAT, CDR2 FQNNGV, per germline. V was cut by 2 bases and J by 2 bases, with 13 bases left in between. CDR3 bases: TGTGCCAGCAGCTTATGGCAGACAGCGACCTACGAGCAGTACTTC. Its translation is CASSLWQTATYEQYF.

This rearrangement joins TRBV28 to TRBJ1-6; perhaps TRBD1 as D (5 bases). Germline CDR1 and CDR2: MDHEN and SYDVKM. V was cut by 7 bases and J by 9 bases, with 13 bases left in between. The CDR3 is 13 residues long. The CDR3 region is CASTEQGASPLHF. The CDR3, as DNA: TGTGCCAGCACCGAGCAAGGGGCTTCACCCCTCCACTTT. The variable domain in full, with the rest retrieved from reference TRBV28 and TRBJ1-6, is DVKVTQSSRYLVKRTGEKVFLECVQDMDHENMFWYRQDPGLGLRLIYFSYDVKMKEKGDIPEGYSVSREKKERFSLILESASTNQTSMYLCASTEQGASPLHFGNGTRLTVT.

The V and J genes are TRBV7-8 and TRBJ1-5; 7 positions match TRBD1. CDR3 length: 16 amino acids. Germline values: CDR1 SGHVS, CDR2 FQNEAQ. V trimming: 4 bases; J trimming: 0 bases; junction bases outside the gene matches: 6. CDR3 residues: CASSSQGQYSNQPQHF. Written as DNA, the CDR3 is TGTGCCAGCAGCTCTCAGGGACAGTATAGCAATCAGCCCCAGCATTTT.

V and J are TRBV29-1 and TRBJ1-1; unclear D gene. The germline V and J ends were trimmed by 5 bases and 0 bases, with 10 bases remaining between them. Germline loops: CDR1 SQVTM, CDR2 ANQGSEA. The CDR3 is made up of 13 amino acids. The CDR3 region has the DNA TGCAGCGTTATGACAAGCATGAACACTGAAGCTTTCTTT. The encoded protein is CSVMTSMNTEAFF.

CDR3 DNA sequence: TGCGCCAGCAGCTTGGCCGGAAGCGGTGGCTCCTACGAGCAGTACTTC. Its translation: CASSLAGSGGSYEQYF. The V and J genes are TRBV5-1 and TRBJ2-7; tentatively, D is TRBD2 (5 bases). The CDR3 has 16 amino acids. The V gene's germline CDR1 is SGHRS and CDR2 YFSETQ. Trimming pared 0 bases from V and 0 bases from J, leaving 13 bases between. Variable domain in full (rest from reference TRBV5-1 and TRBJ2-7): KAGVTQTPRYLIKTRGQQVTLSCSPISGHRSVSWYQQTPGQGLQFLFEYFSETQRNKGNFPGRFSGRQFSNSRSEMNVSTLELGDSALYLCASSLAGSGGSYEQYFGPGTRLTVT.

The J gene is TRBJ2-3, the V gene TRBV5-6; TRBD1 matches 7 bases. This CDR3 comprises 14 residues. Losses at the gene ends were 4 bases for V and 5 bases for J; bases not matched to a gene: 7. The V gene's germline CDR1 is SGHDT and CDR2 YYEEEE. This chain's CDR3 is CASSPGGRGDTQYF. CDR3 coding DNA: TGTGCCAGCAGCCCAGGGGGAAGGGGAGATACGCAGTATTTT.

Turning to this clone: Other DNA sequences within the sample encode an identical CDR3. The chain couples TRBV7-9 to TRBJ1-2; D unresolved. This CDR3 is built from 13 residues. CDR1 SEHNR and CDR2 FQNEAQ come from the germline V gene (reference sequence). V was pared by 6 bases and J by 8 bases, with 16 bases between. Written as DNA, the CDR3 is TGTGCCAGCAGTCCGGGATGGTATGACGGCTACACCTTC. Amino acid sequence: CASSPGWYDGYTF.

This clone was seen only a few times. The V gene is TRBV4-1, the J gene TRBJ2-3; 9 bases line up with TRBD1. Per the germline V gene, CDR1 is MGHRA and CDR2 is YSYEKL. Trimming cost V 0 bases and J 0 bases; bases outside gene matches: 7. The CDR3 has 18 residues. CDR3 residues: CASSQDSPGQGSTDTQYF. In DNA form, the CDR3 reads TGCGCCAGCAGCCAAGATAGCCCGGGACAGGGTAGCACAGATACGCAGTATTTT.

The V and J genes are TRBV5-6 and TRBJ1-2, with D possibly being TRBD1 (6 bases). The V gene lost 2 bases and the J gene lost 4 bases, with 15 bases spanning the gap. Germline V gene sequence: CDR1 SGHDT, CDR2 YYEEEE. The CDR3 is 15 amino acids. CDR3 sequence (DNA): TGTGCCAGCAGCTTCCCACAGGGTATTCCCTATGGCTACACCTTC. Its translation is CASSFPQGIPYGYTF. Combining the CDR3 with reference TRBV5-6 and TRBJ1-2 gives the whole variable domain DAGVTQSPTHLIKTRGQQVTLRCSPKSGHDTVSWYQQALGQGPQFIFQYYEEEERQRGNFPDRFSGHQFPNYSSELNVNALLLGDSALYLCASSFPQGIPYGYTFGSGTRLTVV.

This chain links TRBV19 with TRBJ1-2, with TRBD1 matching over 9 bases. The germline gives CDR1 LNHDA, CDR2 SQIVND (reference sequence). J gave up 4 bases and V 4 bases, and 10 bases lay outside the gene matches. The CDR3 totals 16 residues. The CDR3 reads CASSTAGTGSVYGYTF. CDR3 nucleotides: TGTGCCAGTAGTACTGCCGGGACAGGGAGTGTCTATGGCTACACCTTC.

V gene TRBV28 combines with J gene TRBJ2-7; 7 nucleotides align to TRBD2. CDR3 length: 13 residues. V was clipped by 5 bases and J by 9 bases; unmatched bases: 10. CDR1 and CDR2 from the germline V gene are MDHEN and SYDVKM. The CDR3 DNA sequence: TGTGCCAGCAGTCCCCTAGCGGTATGTGGGCAGTACTTC. Protein product: CASSPLAVCGQYF. Drawing the rest from reference TRBV28 and TRBJ2-7, the complete variable domain is DVKVTQSSRYLVKRTGEKVFLECVQDMDHENMFWYRQDPGLGLRLIYFSYDVKMKEKGDIPEGYSVSREKKERFSLILESASTNQTSMYLCASSPLAVCGQYFGPGTRLTVT.

The V gene is TRBV25-1, the J gene TRBJ2-1, with TRBD2 identical over 9 bases. CDR1 and CDR2 from the germline V gene are MGHDK and SYGVNS. CDR3 length equals 14 residues. V was pared by 0 bases and J by 9 bases, with 3 bases of the junction left unmatched. The CDR3 DNA sequence: TGTGCCAGCAGTGAATATTCAGCGGGAGGTGAGCAGTTCTTC. It codes for CASSEYSAGGEQFF.

The chain couples TRBV18 to TRBJ2-7; D might be TRBD1 (6 bases). Per germline, CDR1 KGHSH and CDR2 LQKENI. V lost 0 bases to trimming and J lost 0 bases, with 12 bases between them. The CDR3 covers 16 residues. In DNA form, the CDR3 reads TGTGCCAGCTCACCACCGAGGCAGGGGCCCTCCTACGAGCAGTACTTC. Translating it yields CASSPPRQGPSYEQYF.

The rearrangement joins TRBV30 to TRBJ1-2, with 12 bases aligning to TRBD1. Trimming at V came to 0 bases and at J to 8 bases, leaving 7 bases not matched to a gene. The CDR3 contains 15 residues. Germline CDR1 is GTSNPN and CDR2 is SVGIG (reference sequence). CDR3 bases: TGTGCCTGGAGTGTAACGGGACAGGGGGCTGGGGGCTACACCTTC. Residues: CAWSVTGQGAGGYTF.

V gene TRBV7-2 combines with J gene TRBJ1-5; D gene unclear. In germline, CDR1 is SGHTA, CDR2 FQGNSA. The V gene lost 1 base and the J gene lost 2 bases, with 9 bases spanning the gap. The CDR3 totals 15 residues. CDR3 nucleotides: TGTGCCAGCAGCTTAGACGGGTATGGCAATCAGCCCCAGCATTTT. Translation gives CASSLDGYGNQPQHF.

J is TRBJ1-2 and V is TRBV5-6; no firm D call. This CDR3 is built from 15 residues. V dropped 6 bases and J dropped 7 bases, with 22 bases sitting between them. The germline V gene has CDR1 SGHDT and CDR2 YYEEEE. The CDR3 here is CASNKNVGGYGGYTF. CDR3 DNA sequence: TGTGCCAGCAACAAAAACGTAGGAGGGTATGGTGGCTACACCTTC.

As to this clone: At one end, the junction sequence differs from germline, possibly due to a read error. The chain links TRBV28 to TRBJ1-2; 9 nucleotides agree with TRBD1. The CDR3 is 16 residues long. The germline V gene has CDR1 MDHEN and CDR2 SYDVKM. CDR3 DNA sequence: TGTGCCAGCAGTTCCGGACAGGGGATCCCTAACTATGGCCACACCTTC. Translating gives CASSSGQGIPNYGHTF.

The rearrangement joins TRBV9 to TRBJ2-7; 8 bases are shared with TRBD2. This CDR3 has 15 residues. Germline assignment: CDR1 SGDLS and CDR2 YYNGEE. Trimming cost V 0 bases and J 4 bases; bases outside gene matches: 6. The CDR3: CASSVEPAGEYEQYF. The CDR3 nucleotides read TGTGCCAGCAGCGTAGAGCCAGCGGGAGAGTACGAGCAGTACTTC.

In nucleotides, the CDR3 is TGTGCCAGCAGCCCCCTTAGGGGGGGCGAAGGTGAGACCCAGTACTTC. Its translation: CASSPLRGGEGETQYF. The rearrangement joins TRBV5-6 to TRBJ2-5, with D maybe TRBD2 (7 bases). V was clipped by 4 bases and J by 5 bases, with 21 bases between them. CDR1 SGHDT and CDR2 YYEEEE come from the germline V gene. The CDR3 consists of 16 residues.

This chain uses TRBV5-8 with TRBJ2-2; 7 bases align to TRBD2. The germline V gene has CDR1 SGHTS and CDR2 YDEGEE. V was pared by 0 bases and J by 5 bases, with 4 bases of the junction left unmatched. This CDR3 is 15 amino acids long. The CDR3 protein is CASSLVGGSTGELFF. CDR3 nucleotides: TGTGCCAGCAGCTTGGTTGGCGGGAGTACCGGGGAGCTGTTTTTT.